This TCR beta chain comes out of a study of cytomegalovirus exposure and HLA in healthy donors. For the study at large: In an earlier analysis, some 110 million unique TCR beta sequences were found from 150 million to 200 million T cells.

Points from the study as a whole: Cytomegalovirus status was reportedly diagnosed by the classifier with high sensitivity and specificity. Researchers catalogued 160 or so TCR beta chains as cytomegalovirus-associated. CMV serostatus was the only immune exposure information that was available.

The PCR contained 60 Vbeta and 13 Jbeta primers. Profiling relied on immunoSEQ multiplex PCR, and the TCRdb table lists in-frame clones only, not all of them. The sample carries 150,000 to 200,000 clones, less than 90% recorded once. On this clone itself: Its antigen is not known.

The CDR3 extends over 15 amino acids. Germline-derived CDR1 and CDR2 are MNHNS and SASEGT. The V and J ends lost 5 bases and 6 bases, in that order; junction bases with no gene match: 5. The receptor was derived from a man between 45 and 60 years old in good health and CMV-seropositive. V gene TRBV6-1 combines with J gene TRBJ1-6; TRBD1 matches at 9 bases. The specimen was PBMCs. The CDR3 spells CASSLDRGFNSPLHF. Here the CDR3 DNA reads TGTGCCAGCAGTTTGGACAGGGGTTTTAATTCACCCCTCCACTTT.